This T cell receptor (beta chain) was profiled in a study of human T cells and chemical hapten exposure. Time point specified: pre-sensitization, week 0. Documented treatment: therapeutic diphenylcyclopropenone sensitization with weekly scalp DPC. TCRdb itself ran the RACE reads through MiXCR, one entry per CDR3 protein. Of approximately 100,000 distinct CDR3 sequences in the sample, roughly 8.8% were seen once. Trimming removed 4 bases at V and 8 bases at J, with 13 bases between. The CDR3 runs 13 residues. Germline V lookup: CDR1 SGHRS, CDR2 YFSETQ. This clonotype was counted ten times or more. This chain links TRBV5-1 with TRBJ2-1, with a possible D match to TRBD2 (5 bases). This sample comprised whole blood, obtained in connection with sensitization to the hapten diphenylcyclopropenone (DPC). The clonotype originates from a woman in her forties with alopecia areata. Some clones in this sample may be carry-over from other donors' samples. CDR3 coding DNA: TGCGCCAGCAGCCAGGCCCTAGCCTATGAGCAGTTCTTC. This gives the protein CASSQALAYEQFF.